This T cell receptor (beta chain) came from a study of cytomegalovirus exposure and HLA in healthy donors (dated by TCRdb to about 2017). With regard to the full study: The approximately 710 repertoires of the first cohort and the 110 or so validation repertoires were produced on the same platform, according to a later analysis. The study aimed to test whether cataloging public T cell receptors could reveal signatures of past pathogen exposure. A separate validation cohort of roughly 110 different subjects was used in addition to the approximately 700-subject first cohort. To predict cytomegalovirus infection status, the study brought together high-throughput TCR immunosequencing, statistical association of individual TCRs with disease status, and machine learning. The paper's findings and limits, for the study overall: The authors suggested that the approach could potentially be extended to other disease states and immunological phenotypes. Most TCR sequences were seen in very few donors, while some public TCRs were found in many individuals. The classifier was reported to diagnose cytomegalovirus status with high specificity and sensitivity in both the original and validation cohorts. In the study, 150 to 200 TCR beta chains were listed as associated with cytomegalovirus. A later analysis found that TCRs clustered in the first cohort also tended to co-occur in the 110 or so validation repertoires, with 90% to 95% of cluster scores above 0. A later analysis had no HLA typing for the validation cohort, so co-occurrence there was scored across all 110 or so repertoires. In vitro tests confirmed that a few of the cytomegalovirus-associated TCR beta chains recognize cytomegalovirus antigens.

Donors formed part of the validation cohort, which comprised 120 subjects and was distinct from the first cohort of some 700 subjects. On this clone: Its antigen target is currently unknown. Within one base of it there is no much larger clone, and no base qualities were kept.

Library generation was performed with the immunoSEQ multiplex PCR assay. The paper's data handling went like this. A statistical classification framework was developed to diagnose cytomegalovirus status using the catalog of TCR beta chain sequences. The table comes from immuneACCESS by way of TCRdb, which keeps in-frame sequences with V and J called. Part of the clones is missing from these tables; in studies checked, under half for an unresolved V gene and the rest for unknown reasons. That table furnishes V, J and clone size, whereas the DNA furnished D and trimming. The sample has 200,000 to 300,000 clones on record, approximately 83% of them singletons. Jointly, the top ten make up around 1.2% of the sample. Sequencing used PBMCs. The source is a woman aged 30 to 39 in good health and CMV-seropositive.

The CDR3 sequence is CASSLGTMNTEAFF. The DNA sequence reads TGTGCCAGCAGCTTAGGTACTATGAACACTGAAGCTTTCTTT. The rearrangement joined TRBV11-3 to TRBJ1-1, with the D gene not clear enough to name. The junction carries 6 bases between V and J, which are trimmed by 1 base and 0 bases respectively. CDR1 is given as SGHNT and CDR2 as YENEEA, both from the germline V gene. The CDR3 sequence holds 14 residues, the cysteine and phenylalanine included. CDR3 DNA is the only sequence kept; it has 42 bases, read in frame from the first base.